The 26 T cell receptor beta chains presented below share a single source sample, sequenced in a study of OX40 agonist ivuxolimab in advanced cancers. TCRdb's table, derived via immunoSEQ multiplex PCR, lists solely in-frame clones and lacks some. This table holds about 14,000 clones, around 84% found once. The material sequenced was CD4+ or CD8+ T cells sorted from blood, taken in a trial of the OX40 agonist ivuxolimab. These receptors were taken from an adult with an advanced solid tumor such as melanoma, head and neck, liver or kidney cancer.

The J gene is TRBJ1-6, the V gene TRBV4-3; D uncertain. V lost 0 bases, J lost 10 bases, and 10 bases lay in between. This CDR3 comprises 14 residues. Germline V gene data show CDR1 as LGHNA and CDR2 as YSLEER. The CDR3 DNA is TGCGCCAGCAGCCAAGATTCAACCCAATCACCCCTCCACTTT. Its protein product is CASSQDSTQSPLHF.

The chain couples TRBV9 to TRBJ1-2; D unresolved. Germline V CDR1 and CDR2: SGDLS, YYNGEE. The CDR3 has 12 residues. Trimming took 0 bases from V and 10 from J, leaving 10 bases between them. The CDR3, as DNA: TGTGCCAGCAGCGTAGCACGGGGTGACTACACCTTC. Amino acid sequence: CASSVARGDYTF.

Details on this clone: A junction end diverges from the germline sequence, so it may reflect a read error. CDR3 loop: CASSLFSGGPYEQYF. The CDR3 DNA is TGTGCTAGCAGCCTCTTCAGCGGGGGACCCTACGAGCAGTACTTC. This sequence joins TRBV7-7 and TRBJ2-7; 8 bases agree with TRBD2. The germline V gene has CDR1 SSHAT and CDR2 FNYEAQ (reference sequence). The CDR3 consists of 15 residues. The whole variable domain, remainder taken from reference TRBV7-7 and TRBJ2-7, is GAGVSQSPRYKVTKRGQDVTLRCDPISSHATLYWYQQALGQGPEFLTYFNYEAQPDKSGLPSDRFSAERPEGSISTLTIQRTEQRDSAMYRCASSLFSGGPYEQYFGPGTRLTVT.

The chain joins TRBV5-3 to TRBJ2-7, with 9 bases identical to TRBD2. TRBV5-3 belongs to the ORF category, with a function that is uncertain. With 8 bases clipped from V and 2 bases from J, the junction kept 11 bases outside the gene matches. The CDR3 consists of 15 residues. This chain's CDR3 is CASSQGTSQAYEQYF. CDR3 nucleotide sequence: TGTGCCAGCAGCCAAGGGACTAGCCAAGCCTACGAGCAGTACTTC.

The chain combines TRBV19 with TRBJ2-7, with 8 positions matching TRBD1. V lost 5 bases to trimming and J lost 5 bases; unmatched junction nucleotides: 8. The CDR3 contains 14 residues. Germline loops: CDR1 LNHDA, CDR2 SQIVND (reference sequence). Here the CDR3 reads CASSQSPGQDEQYF. DNA of the CDR3: TGTGCCAGTAGTCAATCCCCGGGACAGGACGAGCAGTACTTC.

This clone was seen a single time. V gene TRBV6-5 combines with J gene TRBJ2-5, with 9 positions matching TRBD2. CDR1 is MNHEY and CDR2 is SVGAGI in the germline V gene. The CDR3 has 14 amino acids. DNA for the CDR3: TGTGTCACCAGCGTTGCGGGAGGGGGAGAGACCCAGTACTTC. Its protein product is CVTSVAGGGETQYF.

The chain joins TRBV4-1 to TRBJ2-1, with D unclear. Trimming left V 4 bases short and J 0 bases short, with 10 bases between. The CDR3 consists of 15 residues. CDR1 and CDR2 (germline): MGHRA, YSYEKL. The CDR3 is CASSLLSSSYNEQFF. CDR3 sequence (DNA): TGCGCCAGCAGCCTGCTCTCGAGCTCCTACAATGAGCAGTTCTTC.

The CDR3 DNA reads TGCGCCAGCAGCCAGAGCTACAGTGGGAATCAGCCCCAGCATTTT. Its translation: CASSQSYSGNQPQHF. The chain has TRBV4-1 and TRBJ1-5, with no clear D. The ends were cut back, 3 bases at V and 4 bases at J, with 13 bases in the middle. CDR1 is MGHRA, CDR2 YSYEKL, per germline. The CDR3 covers 15 residues.

V gene TRBV28 combines with J gene TRBJ1-4, with D tentatively TRBD1 (6 bases). The CDR3 loop spans 15 amino acids. Germline CDR1 MDHEN, CDR2 SYDVKM. V was pared by 6 bases and J by 4 bases, with 15 bases between. The CDR3 coding sequence is TGTGCCAGCAGACCGAGGGGGGGGCTTAATGAAAAACTGTTTTTT. The encoded protein is CASRPRGGLNEKLFF.

The chain is built from TRBV11-2 and TRBJ2-3; no clear D. The germline V and J ends were trimmed by 5 bases and 4 bases, with 10 bases remaining between them. Looked up from germline, CDR1 is SGHAT and CDR2 is FQNNGV. The CDR3 sequence is 13 residues long. The CDR3 DNA sequence: TGTGCCAGCAGCGTTAGTATCTCAGATACGCAGTATTTT. Its protein product is CASSVSISDTQYF.

The CDR3: CTSSRSCAQSRANVLTF. The CDR3 coding sequence is TGCACCAGCAGTAGGTCGTGTGCACAAAGTCGGGCCAACGTCCTGACTTTC. This chain joins TRBV1 and TRBJ2-6. TRBV1 represents a pseudogene. This CDR3 contains 17 residues.

Concerning this clone itself: A much larger clone lies a single base off, so this may be a read error. The chain combines TRBV7-9 with TRBJ2-5; TRBD2 matches 7 bases. From germline, CDR1 is SEHNR and CDR2 FQNEAQ (reference sequence). This CDR3 region has 11 residues. V trimming: 5 bases; J trimming: 13 bases; junction bases outside the gene matches: 7. The CDR3 nucleotides read TGTGCCAGCAGCACCACTAGCGACCGGTACTTC. Translating gives CASSTTSDRYF.

The chain has TRBV28 and TRBJ1-6; D unresolved. Trimming shortened V by 8 bases and J by 0 bases, and 17 bases separated the two germline ends. Germline V gene data show CDR1 as MDHEN and CDR2 as SYDVKM. This CDR3 region has 17 residues. CDR3 region: CASGPARQSSYNSPLHF. CDR3 bases: TGTGCCAGCGGCCCAGCCCGCCAAAGCTCCTATAATTCACCCCTCCACTTT.

This chain joins TRBV29-1 and TRBJ1-2; D gene ambiguous. The V gene's germline CDR1 is SQVTM and CDR2 ANQGSEA. CDR3 length: 12 residues. Trimming pared 6 bases from V and 2 bases from J, leaving 10 bases between. The CDR3 sequence: CSVEPGNYGYTF. CDR3 coding DNA: TGCAGCGTCGAACCGGGCAACTATGGCTACACCTTC. The whole variable domain, remainder taken from reference TRBV29-1 and TRBJ1-2, is SAVISQKPSRDICQRGTSLTIQCQVDSQVTMMFWYRQQPGQSLTLIATANQGSEATYESGFVIDKFPISRPNLTFSTLTVSNMSPEDSSIYLCSVEPGNYGYTFGSGTRLTVV.

This clone occurred a few times. This chain joins TRBV5-5 and TRBJ2-5; the match to TRBD2 covers 10 bases. The J segment lost 4 bases and the V segment lost 4 bases, leaving 10 bases of the junction unmatched. This CDR3 contains 16 residues. Germline CDR1 reads SGHKS; CDR2 reads YYEKEE (reference sequence). The CDR3 region has the DNA TGTGCCAGCAGCCAAGACTCTAGCGGGAGCCCAGAGACCCAGTACTTC. Translation gives CASSQDSSGSPETQYF.

This clone was seen a few times. This sample also contains other DNA sequences that code for the same CDR3. The chain links TRBV30 to TRBJ2-7; 7 bases are shared with TRBD1. V lost 5 bases to trimming and J lost 2 bases; unmatched junction nucleotides: 3. CDR1 and CDR2 (germline): GTSNPN, SVGIG (reference sequence). The CDR3 runs 12 residues. The CDR3 here is CAWAGTAYEQYF. The CDR3, as DNA: TGTGCCTGGGCAGGGACAGCCTACGAGCAGTACTTC.

This clone has a single count. Relative to the germline gene, one junction end is altered; a read error may explain this. The J gene is TRBJ2-2, the V gene TRBV15, with 8 bases identical to TRBD1. CDR3 length: 15 residues. Germline V lookup: CDR1 LNHNV, CDR2 YYDKDF (reference sequence). CDR3 loop: CAASTGQGVSGELFF. CDR3 DNA: TGTGCCGCCAGCACCGGACAGGGCGTCTCCGGGGAGCTGTTTTTT.

The chain joins TRBV14 to TRBJ2-7; TRBD1 matches 8 bases. The CDR3 runs 15 residues. Germline V gene lookup returns CDR1 SGHDN and CDR2 FVKESK. V lost 2 bases, J lost 5 bases, and 8 bases stayed unmatched. The CDR3: CASSQRRDRNHEQYF. CDR3 DNA: TGTGCCAGCAGCCAAAGAAGGGACAGGAATCACGAGCAGTACTTC.

In this sample, this clone turned up once. This chain uses TRBV9 with TRBJ1-6; no clear D. In germline, CDR1 is SGDLS, CDR2 YYNGEE. V was shortened by 0 bases and J by 5 bases, with 15 bases between the two germline ends. The CDR3 runs to 17 residues. For the CDR3, the DNA is TGTGCCAGCAGCGTAGGACCCTTTCTTAGGCATAATTCACCCCTCCACTTT. This codes for CASSVGPFLRHNSPLHF.

The chain uses TRBV9 and TRBJ2-7; the D gene is possibly TRBD2 (7 bases). Germline CDR1 is SGDLS and CDR2 is YYNGEE. The ends were cut back, 4 bases at V and 5 bases at J, with 19 bases in the middle. The CDR3 spans 15 residues. The CDR3 nucleotides read TGTGCCAGCAGCTTAGGGGGAGGGCCTTCGAACGAGCAGTACTTC. This gives the protein CASSLGGGPSNEQYF.

The gene calls are TRBV27 and TRBJ2-1; D unclear. CDR1 is MNHEY, CDR2 SMNVEV, per germline (reference sequence). The CDR3 sequence is 14 residues long. Trimming pared 9 bases from V and 0 bases from J, leaving 12 bases between. CDR3 bases: TGTGCCAGTGGAGCGATGAGCTCCTACAATGAGCAGTTCTTC. This translates into CASGAMSSYNEQFF.

The chain carries TRBV18 and TRBJ2-4; 13 nucleotides align to TRBD2. V lost 0 bases, J lost 7 bases, and 9 bases stayed unmatched. Germline lookup yields CDR1 KGHSH and CDR2 LQKENI. This CDR3 region has 18 residues. CDR3 sequence reads: CASSPPTSGRSLGNIQYF. The CDR3 nucleotides are TGTGCCAGCTCACCACCGACTAGCGGGAGGTCCCTGGGGAACATTCAGTACTTC.

The chain joins TRBV11-2 to TRBJ1-1, with D tentatively TRBD1 (6 bases). The germline V gene encodes CDR1 SGHAT and CDR2 FQNNGV. V shed 5 bases and J shed 4 bases, with 17 bases lying between them. The CDR3 is 15 residues long. CDR3 in DNA: TGTGCCAGCAGCCCGGGGACCGGGGGGCGCACTGAAGCTTTCTTT. Translated, it gives CASSPGTGGRTEAFF.

The rearrangement links TRBV7-1 to TRBJ2-7, with a weak D call TRBD2 (6 bases). TRBV7-1 is classed as an ORF, of uncertain function. CDR3 length: 16 residues. Trimming cost V 4 bases and J 0 bases, with 16 bases left between them. CDR3 DNA: TGTGCCAGCAGCTTGCCCCTCGACGGGAGCTCCTACGAGCAGTACTTC. Translation: CASSLPLDGSSYEQYF.

J is TRBJ1-2 and V is TRBV28, with D possibly being TRBD1 (6 bases). The CDR3 extends over 12 amino acids. Trimming pared 5 bases from V and 8 bases from J, leaving 12 bases between. In germline, CDR1 is MDHEN, CDR2 SYDVKM. For the CDR3, the DNA is TGTGCCAGCAGTGAAGGGGGGGGCGGCTACACCTTC. Its protein is CASSEGGGGYTF.

J is TRBJ2-5 and V is TRBV30; 7 nucleotides line up with TRBD2. The CDR3 covers 14 residues. After removal of 6 bases from V and 3 bases from J, the junction contained 10 bases not matched to a gene. Germline CDR1 is GTSNPN and CDR2 is SVGIG (reference sequence). For the CDR3, the DNA is TGTGCCTGTCCTCGTGGGGAGGGTGAAGAGACCCAGTACTTC. Its protein product is CACPRGEGEETQYF.